The 29 T cell receptor beta chains given below trace back to one sample, sequenced in a study of cytomegalovirus exposure and HLA in healthy donors. PCR involved 60 Vbeta and 13 Jbeta primers. The assay was immunoSEQ multiplex PCR, and TCRdb's table has in-frame clones only and misses some. The table lists 150,000 or so clones, approximately 72% of them singletons. The sample comprised PBMCs. These receptors all come from a female donor in good health and CMV-seronegative.

The rearrangement joins TRBV13 to TRBJ2-5; D is unresolved. V was cut by 0 bases and J by 4 bases, with 6 bases left in between. The CDR3 contains 13 residues. Germline CDR1 is PRHDT and CDR2 is FYEKMQ (reference sequence). The chain's CDR3 is CASSLGVAETQYF. CDR3 nucleotides: TGTGCCAGCAGCTTAGGAGTGGCAGAGACCCAGTACTTC.

This clone was recorded a few times. V gene TRBV19 combines with J gene TRBJ2-6, with a weak D call TRBD1 (6 bases). Between the trimmed V and J ends, which lost 8 bases and 0 bases, there was a span of 14 bases. Germline CDR1 is LNHDA and CDR2 is SQIVND (reference sequence). This CDR3 region has 16 residues. CDR3 coding DNA: TGTGCCAGTGGCAGGACAGAGTCCTCTGGGGCCAACGTCCTGACTTTC. It yields the protein CASGRTESSGANVLTF.

The V gene is TRBV5-1, the J gene TRBJ1-1, with TRBD1 identical over 9 bases. The CDR3 has 13 amino acids. V gave up 4 bases and J gave up 7 bases; unmatched junction bases: 5. CDR1 SGHRS and CDR2 YFSETQ come from the germline V gene. The CDR3 sequence: CASSDRTGDEAFF. The CDR3 nucleotides are TGCGCCAGCAGCGATAGGACAGGGGATGAAGCTTTCTTT.

The chain has TRBV4-3 and TRBJ2-3; 10 bases line up with TRBD2. The CDR3 is 16 amino acids. Germline CDR1 reads LGHNA; CDR2 reads YSLEER. The V and J ends lost 0 bases and 4 bases, in that order; junction bases with no gene match: 4. DNA for the CDR3: TGCGCCAGCAGCCAAGATTTAGCGGGAGGCGCAGATACGCAGTATTTT. Translation gives CASSQDLAGGADTQYF.

This clone showed up just a few times. This rearrangement joins TRBV19 to TRBJ2-1; D possibly corresponds to TRBD1 (7 bases). Germline-derived CDR1 and CDR2 are LNHDA and SQIVND (reference sequence). The CDR3 contains 12 residues. Trimming stripped 5 bases from V and 10 bases from J, with 12 bases between. The CDR3 sequence is CASSGRGREQFF. CDR3 sequence (DNA): TGTGCCAGTAGTGGCAGGGGGAGGGAGCAGTTCTTC.

The chain has TRBV5-8 and TRBJ2-1; maybe TRBD2 (7 bases). Deletions cut 3 bases from V and 8 bases from J, with 15 bases between. Germline loops: CDR1 SGHTS, CDR2 YDEGEE. This CDR3 is 14 amino acids long. CDR3 amino acids: CASSSRLAGDEQFF. The CDR3 DNA sequence: TGTGCCAGCAGCTCCAGACTAGCAGGGGATGAGCAGTTCTTC.

The gene calls are TRBV11-2 and TRBJ2-3; 10 nucleotides align to TRBD2. Germline loops: CDR1 SGHAT, CDR2 FQNNGV. CDR3 length equals 19 residues. V lost 2 bases and J lost 1; bases outside the gene matches: 12. As DNA, the CDR3 is TGTGCCAGCAGCTTAAGGGGGAGCGGGGGGGCGTGGGGCACAGATACGCAGTATTTT. Translating gives CASSLRGSGGAWGTDTQYF.

For the CDR3, the DNA is TGCGCCAGCAGCCAAGAAGCGACGAATTCACCCCTCCACTTT. It encodes CASSQEATNSPLHF. The rearrangement uses TRBV4-3 and TRBJ1-6; D gene unclear. The length of the CDR3 is 14 residues. The V gene lost 0 bases and the J gene lost 7 bases, with 7 bases spanning the gap. Germline CDR1 is LGHNA and CDR2 is YSLEER.

The V and J genes are TRBV25-1 and TRBJ1-4, with D uncertain. This CDR3 has 15 amino acids. Trimming pared 8 bases from V and 0 bases from J, leaving 13 bases between. Germline V gives CDR1 MGHDK, CDR2 SYGVNS. CDR3: CASAPGGATNEKLFF. CDR3 DNA: TGTGCCAGCGCCCCCGGCGGAGCAACTAATGAAAAACTGTTTTTT.

This clone was seen more than once but under ten times. J is TRBJ1-2 and V is TRBV5-1; no definite D call. This CDR3 comprises 14 residues. Germline CDR1 SGHRS, CDR2 YFSETQ. Trimming stripped 3 bases from V and 0 bases from J, with 9 bases between. In nucleotides, the CDR3 is TGCGCCAGCAGCTCCCACCCGGCTAACTATGGCTACACCTTC. As protein: CASSSHPANYGYTF.

The chain recombines TRBV4-2 with TRBJ2-2, with TRBD1 matching over 8 bases. The CDR3 sequence is 15 residues long. With 3 bases clipped from V and 6 bases from J, the junction kept 6 bases outside the gene matches. Looked up from germline, CDR1 is LGHNA and CDR2 is YNFKEQ. DNA for the CDR3: TGTGCCAGCAGCCAGGCAGGGGGCGCATCCGGGGAGCTGTTTTTT. It specifies CASSQAGGASGELFF.

The CDR3 protein is CAISERGQAREQYF. CDR3 bases: TGTGCCATCAGTGAGAGGGGACAGGCACGCGAGCAGTACTTC. The chain recombines TRBV10-3 with TRBJ2-7; 8 bases are a match to TRBD1. Germline V gives CDR1 ENHRY, CDR2 SYGVKD. V lost 2 bases, J lost 6 bases, and 6 bases stayed unmatched. The CDR3 covers 14 residues.

This sequence joins TRBV6-5 and TRBJ2-7, with 13 bases lining up with TRBD2. V shed 6 bases, J shed 1 base, and the junction held 3 bases outside the gene matches. CDR1 and CDR2 (germline): MNHEY, SVGAGI. The CDR3 runs to 15 residues. CDR3 residues: CASSLTSGGSYEQYF. As DNA, the CDR3 is TGTGCCAGCAGCTTGACTAGCGGGGGGTCCTACGAGCAGTACTTC.

This clone was recorded only once. The rearrangement links TRBV20-1 to TRBJ2-7; D is possibly TRBD2 (5 bases). Germline V gene sequence: CDR1 DFQATT, CDR2 SNEGSKA (reference sequence). The CDR3 totals 11 residues. V was clipped by 6 bases and J by 2 bases, with 8 bases between them. The CDR3 DNA reads TGCAGTGCGAGACTAACCTACGAGCAGTACTTC. As protein: CSARLTYEQYF.

The chain employs TRBV7-2 and TRBJ1-1; TRBD1 agrees at 7 bases. The CDR3 extends over 13 amino acids. V shed 4 bases and J 3 bases; nucleotides not matched to a gene: 2. CDR1 and CDR2 from the germline V gene are SGHTA and FQGNSA. DNA for the CDR3: TGTGCCAGCAGCTACGACAGGGACACTGAAGCTTTCTTT. This gives the protein CASSYDRDTEAFF.

A single count supports this clone. The gene calls are TRBV29-1 and TRBJ1-1, with a weak D call TRBD1 (5 bases). The germline gives CDR1 SQVTM, CDR2 ANQGSEA. The V gene lost 4 bases and the J gene lost 1 base, with 7 bases spanning the gap. The CDR3 length is 12 residues. CDR3 nucleotides: TGCAGCGTTGGGGGGGGGAACACTGAAGCTTTCTTT. It yields the protein CSVGGGNTEAFF.

The V gene is TRBV14, the J gene TRBJ1-4, with D unresolved. Looked up from germline, CDR1 is SGHDN and CDR2 is FVKESK. V gave up 1 base and J gave up 5 bases, with 8 bases separating them. The CDR3 spans 14 residues. The CDR3 coding sequence is TGTGCCAGCAGCCAAGTGCAGAGGAATGAAAAACTGTTTTTT. Translated: CASSQVQRNEKLFF.

V is TRBV9 and J is TRBJ2-2, with 10 bases aligning to TRBD2. Germline assignment: CDR1 SGDLS and CDR2 YYNGEE. With 0 bases clipped from V and 7 bases from J, the junction kept 12 bases outside the gene matches. This CDR3 region has 18 residues. CDR3 bases: TGTGCCAGCAGCGTAGATTTAGCCCCTAGCGGGAGTGACGGGGAGCTGTTTTTT. It encodes CASSVDLAPSGSDGELFF.

This chain joins TRBV7-8 and TRBJ1-2; 9 bases align to TRBD1. The CDR3 is made up of 15 amino acids. Germline CDR1 and CDR2: SGHVS and FQNEAQ. V was clipped by 5 bases and J by 4 bases; unmatched bases: 8. The CDR3 loop reads CASSINDRGGYGYTF. The CDR3 coding sequence is TGTGCCAGCAGCATAAACGACAGGGGGGGCTATGGCTACACCTTC.

The chain uses TRBV2 and TRBJ2-5, with 7 bases aligning to TRBD2. CDR1 SNHLY and CDR2 FYNNEI come from the germline V gene. The CDR3 length is 16 residues. V lost 4 bases to trimming and J lost 0 bases; unmatched junction nucleotides: 8. This CDR3 reads CASSAMVLADQETQYF. CDR3 bases: TGTGCCAGCAGTGCTATGGTCCTAGCGGACCAAGAGACCCAGTACTTC.

This clone was counted once. The rearrangement links TRBV6-6 to TRBJ2-7, with 10 bases matching TRBD1. From germline, CDR1 is MNHNY and CDR2 SVGAGI (reference sequence). The CDR3 spans 14 residues. With 7 bases clipped from V and 6 bases from J, the junction kept 9 bases outside the gene matches. CDR3 residues: CASIEGQGPFEQYF. Here the CDR3 DNA reads TGTGCCAGCATCGAGGGACAGGGGCCCTTCGAGCAGTACTTC.

V is TRBV19 and J is TRBJ2-1; D not certain. The CDR3 sequence is 16 residues long. CDR1 and CDR2 from the germline V gene are LNHDA and SQIVND (reference sequence). Trimming removed 4 bases at V and 7 bases at J, with 20 bases between. CDR3 DNA sequence: TGTGCCAGTAGTACCCCTCCCCCCGGTGGTTCAAATGAGCAGTTCTTC. It specifies CASSTPPPGGSNEQFF.

This clone has more than one count but fewer than ten. This chain joins TRBV11-2 and TRBJ1-4; 10 bases map to TRBD1. V gave up 1 base and J gave up 6 bases; unmatched junction bases: 5. Per the germline V gene, CDR1 is SGHAT and CDR2 is FQNNGV. The CDR3 spans 16 residues. CDR3 in amino acids: CASSLAAGTGDEKLFF. In DNA, the CDR3 is TGTGCCAGCAGCTTAGCGGCCGGGACAGGGGATGAAAAACTGTTTTTT.

The chain links TRBV30 to TRBJ1-2; 8 bases fit TRBD1. The junction had 12 bases not matched to a gene; V was cut back by 4 bases and J by 5 bases. The CDR3 runs 15 residues. Looked up from germline, CDR1 is GTSNPN and CDR2 is SVGIG (reference sequence). The CDR3 nucleotides read TGTGCCTGGACCCTCCCGGACAGGGCTAGATATGGCTACACCTTC. Protein sequence: CAWTLPDRARYGYTF.

V and J are TRBV9 and TRBJ1-2, with D possibly TRBD1 on 5 matching bases. CDR1 is SGDLS and CDR2 is YYNGEE in the germline V gene. The CDR3 consists of 11 residues. Trimming stripped 1 base from V and 14 bases from J, with 12 bases between. CDR3 protein: CASSVRGGLTF. As DNA, the CDR3 is TGTGCCAGCAGCGTAAGGGGAGGCTTAACCTTC.

V is TRBV27 and J is TRBJ1-6; no clear D. V shed 3 bases and J shed 6 bases, with 12 bases lying between them. Germline CDR1 reads MNHEY; CDR2 reads SMNVEV (reference sequence). The CDR3 contains 15 residues. The CDR3 loop reads CASSFQGTANSPLHF. CDR3 sequence (DNA): TGTGCCAGCAGTTTCCAAGGCACAGCTAATTCACCCCTCCACTTT.

This chain uses TRBV9 with TRBJ1-1; no reliable D call. Germline loops: CDR1 SGDLS, CDR2 YYNGEE. The CDR3 sequence is 14 residues long. V lost 0 bases and J 1 base, leaving 7 bases between the germline ends. This CDR3 is CASSVGAGNTEAFF. In nucleotides, the CDR3 is TGTGCCAGCAGCGTAGGCGCGGGGAACACTGAAGCTTTCTTT.

This rearrangement joins TRBV7-2 to TRBJ2-3, with D perhaps TRBD1 (6 bases). Germline loops: CDR1 SGHTA, CDR2 FQGNSA. This CDR3 has 16 residues. Trimming stripped 1 base from V and 5 bases from J, with 16 bases between. CDR3 loop: CASSLGGRGKGDTQYF. In DNA form, the CDR3 reads TGTGCCAGCAGCTTAGGGGGAAGGGGGAAAGGAGATACGCAGTATTTT.

The rearrangement uses TRBV5-3 and TRBJ1-5; D is uncertain. TRBV5-3 is placed among ORFs of uncertain function. CDR3 length equals 16 residues. V gave up 2 bases and J gave up 0 bases, with 12 bases separating them. The CDR3 DNA is TGTGCCAGAAGCTTCTTCGGGAAGGGTAGCAATCAGCCCCAGCATTTT. Residues: CARSFFGKGSNQPQHF.